The 21 T cell receptor beta chains below come from one sample, sequenced in a study of PD-L1 blockade in urothelial cancer. The protocol was immunoSEQ multiplex PCR, while the TCRdb copy is restricted to in-frame clones and leaves out a portion. The sample contains approximately 120,000 clones, around 88% of which appear only once. Specified time point: peripheral blood 6 weeks after treatment start. The specimen was PBMCs, collected around atezolizumab (anti-PD-L1) treatment. The receptors stem from a man in his forties or fifties with urothelial cancer.

This clone showed up just a few times. The chain joins TRBV7-2 to TRBJ2-2, with 14 bases identical to TRBD2. The germline gives CDR1 SGHTA, CDR2 FQGNSA. CDR3 size: 18 residues. The junction had 6 bases not matched to a gene; V was cut back by 5 bases and J by 1 base. The CDR3 loop reads CASSLPGLAGGNTGELFF. The CDR3 DNA reads as TGTGCCAGCAGCCTTCCCGGACTAGCGGGAGGGAACACCGGGGAGCTGTTTTTT.

V usage is TRBV19 and J usage is TRBJ2-5, with TRBD2 matching over 8 bases. CDR1 LNHDA and CDR2 SQIVND come from the germline V gene (reference sequence). The V gene end was trimmed by 3 bases and the J gene end by 3 bases; junction bases not matched to a gene: 12. The CDR3 has 17 residues. In DNA form, the CDR3 reads TGTGCCAGTAGTATCTCCCCCTTAGCGGGGATAAAAGAGACCCAGTACTTC. Its translation is CASSISPLAGIKETQYF.

This chain links TRBV6-5 with TRBJ1-5, with 9 bases aligning to TRBD1. Germline V gives CDR1 MNHEY, CDR2 SVGAGI. V was pared by 8 bases and J by 6 bases, with 11 bases of the junction left unmatched. The CDR3 runs 15 residues. The CDR3 DNA reads TGTGCCAGCGGGAAGGGACAGGGCTTTACTCAGCCCCAGCATTTT. Translation: CASGKGQGFTQPQHF.

The rearrangement links TRBV5-4 to TRBJ1-2; 7 positions agree with TRBD1. This CDR3 is 17 amino acids long. CDR1 and CDR2 from the germline V gene are SGHNT and YYREEE (reference sequence). The ends lost 0 bases at V and 8 bases at J; junction bases unmatched: 16. CDR3 nucleotides: TGTGCCAGCAGCTTGGATGTGACAGGGAACCCCGGAGGGGGCTACACCTTC. Amino acid sequence: CASSLDVTGNPGGGYTF.

V gene TRBV21-1 combines with J gene TRBJ2-1; the tabulated D call, TRBD2, remains unverified against the DNA. TRBV21-1 is a pseudogene. This CDR3 spans 15 amino acids. The DNA of the CDR3 is TGTGCCAGCAGCAAAACTTCCATAGCGGGAAGGGTGCCGTTCTTC. Translation gives CASSKTSIAGRVPFF.

V and J are TRBV11-2 and TRBJ2-7; the match to TRBD2 covers 10 bases. Germline V gives CDR1 SGHAT, CDR2 FQNNGV. The CDR3 contains 17 residues. V lost 2 bases and J lost 6; bases outside the gene matches: 13. The CDR3 coding sequence is TGTGCCAGCAGCTTACTAGCGGGAGAAAGCTTGGGGAGCGAGCAGTACTTC. The encoded protein is CASSLLAGESLGSEQYF.

This clone occurred once. The gene calls are TRBV5-1 and TRBJ2-7; 14 nucleotides align to TRBD2. From germline, CDR1 is SGHRS and CDR2 YFSETQ. The CDR3 has 17 amino acids. V gave up 5 bases and J gave up 4 bases; unmatched junction bases: 11. CDR3 residues: CASSTGGTSGSFYEQYF. The CDR3 bases are TGCGCCAGCAGTACAGGGGGGACTAGCGGGAGCTTTTACGAGCAGTACTTC.

The chain joins TRBV27 to TRBJ2-2; 9 positions match TRBD2. The CDR3 has 14 amino acids. CDR1 MNHEY and CDR2 SMNVEV come from the germline V gene (reference sequence). V was pared by 5 bases and J by 6 bases, with 4 bases of the junction left unmatched. CDR3 loop: CASSISGSSGELFF. Written as DNA, the CDR3 is TGTGCCAGCAGTATTAGCGGGAGTTCCGGGGAGCTGTTTTTT.

CDR3 region: CASSPRTSSYEQYF. The CDR3, as DNA: TGTGCCAGCAGCCCCCGGACTAGCAGCTACGAGCAGTACTTC. J is TRBJ2-7 and V is TRBV9; 8 nucleotides agree with TRBD2. From germline, CDR1 is SGDLS and CDR2 YYNGEE. This CDR3 region has 14 residues. Trimming at V came to 4 bases and at J to 3 bases, leaving 6 bases not matched to a gene.

The chain has TRBV27 and TRBJ2-5, with a weak D call TRBD2 (6 bases). The CDR3 loop spans 14 amino acids. Trimming removed 8 bases at V and 5 bases at J, with 18 bases between. Germline V gives CDR1 MNHEY, CDR2 SMNVEV (reference sequence). CDR3 in amino acids: CASGPGLPGETQYF. CDR3 nucleotides: TGTGCCAGCGGTCCGGGACTCCCAGGGGAGACCCAGTACTTC.

This chain joins TRBV6-1 and TRBJ2-1, with 7 bases lining up with TRBD2. CDR1 and CDR2 (germline): MNHNS, SASEGT. CDR3 size: 15 residues. Trimming took 3 bases from V and 4 from J; bases not matched to a gene: 6. The CDR3 coding sequence is TGTGCCAGCAGTGAGCTAGCGGACCCTTACAATGAGCAGTTCTTC. It is translated as CASSELADPYNEQFF.

The rearrangement joins TRBV7-8 to TRBJ1-4; a weak D match, TRBD1 (6 bases). V was clipped by 2 bases and J by 1 base, with 14 bases between them. The CDR3 runs 17 residues. Germline loops: CDR1 SGHVS, CDR2 FQNEAQ. CDR3 nucleotides: TGTGCCAGCAGCTTAACTGGCAGGGGTGTAACTAATGAAAAACTGTTTTTT. It codes for CASSLTGRGVTNEKLFF.

This clone was found once. V gene TRBV21-1 combines with J gene TRBJ2-7; the table's D call, TRBD1, was not checked against the DNA. TRBV21-1 is labeled a pseudogene. This CDR3 region has 17 residues. The DNA for the CDR3 is TGTGCCAGCAGCAATGAGGGGGACAGATCACGAGGCTACGAGCAGTACTTC. This encodes CASSNEGDRSRGYEQYF.

On this clone itself: At one boundary the junction diverges from the germline segment, which might be a read error. The chain uses TRBV7-7 and TRBJ1-2, with 12 bases fitting TRBD1. The CDR3 totals 16 residues. Germline V gene lookup returns CDR1 SSHAT and CDR2 FNYEAQ (reference sequence). CDR3 coding DNA: TGTGCTAGCAGGACAGGGGACAGGGGGCTTCCCCATGGCTACACCTTC. This encodes CASRTGDRGLPHGYTF. Supplemented by reference TRBV7-7 and TRBJ1-2, the full variable domain reads GAGVSQSPRYKVTKRGQDVTLRCDPISSHATLYWYQQALGQGPEFLTYFNYEAQPDKSGLPSDRFSAERPEGSISTLTIQRTEQRDSAMYRCASRTGDRGLPHGYTFGSGTRLTVV.

V and J are TRBV5-6 and TRBJ1-6; 7 nucleotides match TRBD1. J gave up 10 bases and V 4 bases, and 2 bases lay outside the gene matches. The CDR3 extends over 12 amino acids. Germline CDR1 is SGHDT and CDR2 is YYEEEE. The CDR3 region has the DNA TGTGCCAGCAGCCGGACAGGCTCACCCCTCCACTTT. Its protein is CASSRTGSPLHF.

The chain has TRBV7-2 and TRBJ1-3; D remains ambiguous. CDR3 length equals 12 residues. The V gene lost 5 bases and the J gene lost 2 bases, with 4 bases spanning the gap. CDR1 and CDR2 (germline): SGHTA, FQGNSA. CDR3 amino acids: CASSPTGNTIYF. DNA of the CDR3: TGTGCCAGCAGCCCAACTGGAAACACCATATATTTT.

The chain links TRBV5-8 to TRBJ2-3, with 7 bases lining up with TRBD2. From germline, CDR1 is SGHTS and CDR2 YDEGEE. The CDR3 totals 16 residues. With 2 bases clipped from V and 2 bases from J, the junction kept 8 bases outside the gene matches. The CDR3 loop reads CASSFTAGVNTDTQYF. CDR3 DNA: TGTGCCAGCAGCTTCACCGCGGGAGTTAACACAGATACGCAGTATTTT.

The V call is TRBV5-1, the J call TRBJ2-5; 7 bases map to TRBD1. The CDR3 has 16 amino acids. J was trimmed by 5 bases and V by 4 bases; bases with no gene match: 14. Looked up from germline, CDR1 is SGHRS and CDR2 is YFSETQ. CDR3 protein: CASSARLGTAGETQYF. CDR3 bases: TGCGCCAGCAGCGCCCGACTCGGGACAGCTGGGGAGACCCAGTACTTC.

This clone was seen a handful of times. CDR3 nucleotides: TGTGCCAGCAGTGTAGCCAGTCACCCTCCTGCACCCCTCCACTTT. It specifies CASSVASHPPAPLHF. The chain employs TRBV6-1 and TRBJ1-6; D unresolved. The germline V gene has CDR1 MNHNS and CDR2 SASEGT. CDR3 length: 15 amino acids. V was pared by 4 bases and J by 11 bases, with 18 bases between.

Worth noting for this clone: Other DNA sequences of this sample code for an identical CDR3. This chain's CDR3 is CASSLAPSGYNEQFF. The CDR3 DNA is TGTGCCAGCAGCTTAGCGCCTAGCGGCTACAATGAGCAGTTCTTC. The chain uses TRBV7-9 and TRBJ2-1; 7 bases map to TRBD2. The V segment lost 0 bases and the J segment 3 bases; nucleotides outside the gene matches: 2. The germline V gene has CDR1 SEHNR and CDR2 FQNEAQ (reference sequence). This CDR3 comprises 15 residues.

A few counts support this clone. V and J are TRBV28 and TRBJ1-1; 8 nucleotides align to TRBD1. From germline, CDR1 is MDHEN and CDR2 SYDVKM. The length of the CDR3 is 15 residues. With 3 bases clipped from V and 1 base from J, the junction kept 4 bases outside the gene matches. CDR3 protein: CASSLLDRANTEAFF. DNA of the CDR3: TGTGCCAGCAGTTTGCTGGACAGGGCGAACACTGAAGCTTTCTTT.